The 15 T cell receptor beta chains reported below all come from one sample, sequenced in a study of shared clonotypes between healthy human individuals (TCRdb year 2020). The library was made by the immunoSEQ multiplex PCR assay. Held by TCRdb, this immuneACCESS table contains in-frame sequences only and omits some clones. Under half of the omission traces to an unresolved V gene where checked; the cause of the rest is unknown. Recorded for this sample are 400,000 to 600,000 clones; roughly three quarters of them occurred a single time. The leading ten clones occupy 13% of the sample. Sequencing was carried out using PBMCs. These receptors were taken from a woman aged 40 to 50 in good health. Some clones in this sample may be carry-over from other donors' samples.

This chain uses TRBV6-1 with TRBJ2-1, with 12 bases identical to TRBD1. Germline trimming cut 8 bases from V and 6 bases from J; bases unmatched to any gene: 2. Germline CDR1 and CDR2: MNHNS and SASEGT. The CDR3 contains 13 residues. The CDR3 bases are TGTGCCAGCTGGGACAGGGGGCTCAATGAGCAGTTCTTC. Its translation is CASWDRGLNEQFF.

The chain employs TRBV7-2 and TRBJ2-2, with 10 nucleotides matching TRBD2. The V gene end was trimmed by 2 bases and the J gene end by 6 bases; junction bases not matched to a gene: 12. CDR3 length: 18 residues. Per the germline V gene, CDR1 is SGHTA and CDR2 is FQGNSA. The CDR3 loop reads CASSLQGVAGGFAGELFF. In DNA form, the CDR3 reads TGTGCCAGCAGCTTACAGGGCGTAGCGGGAGGATTCGCCGGGGAGCTGTTTTTT. The whole variable domain, filled in from reference TRBV7-2 and TRBJ2-2, reads GAGVSQSPSNKVTEKGKDVELRCDPISGHTALYWYRQSLGQGLEFLIYFQGNSAPDKSGLPSDRFSAERTGGSVSTLTIQRTQQEDSAVYLCASSLQGVAGGFAGELFFGEGSRLTVL.

The rearrangement uses TRBV29-1 and TRBJ2-1; 8 bases map to TRBD2. Germline CDR1 is SQVTM and CDR2 is ANQGSEA. V lost 8 bases, J lost 0 bases, and 3 bases stayed unmatched. The CDR3 length is 13 residues. The CDR3 DNA follows: TGCAGCATCACTAGCGGCTCCTACAATGAGCAGTTCTTC. Protein product: CSITSGSYNEQFF.

The chain uses TRBV18 and TRBJ2-2, with D perhaps matching TRBD1 or TRBD2 (5 bases each). V was trimmed by 0 bases and J by 0 bases, leaving 5 bases between them. The CDR3 totals 15 residues. Germline V lookup: CDR1 KGHSH, CDR2 LQKENI. The CDR3 spells CASSPPGANTGELFF. The CDR3 DNA follows: TGTGCCAGCTCACCACCGGGGGCGAACACCGGGGAGCTGTTTTTT.

CDR3 in amino acids: CASSATGTYGYTF. CDR3 DNA sequence: TGTGCCAGCAGTGCGACAGGGACCTATGGCTACACCTTC. The rearrangement links TRBV6-1 to TRBJ1-2, with 7 bases identical to TRBD1. Germline V gene sequence: CDR1 MNHNS, CDR2 SASEGT. J was trimmed by 4 bases and V by 4 bases; bases with no gene match: 3. The CDR3 loop spans 13 amino acids.

Regarding this clone: Other DNA sequences in this specimen translate into the identical CDR3. The V and J genes are TRBV19 and TRBJ2-1; D uncertain. This CDR3 comprises 14 residues. Germline CDR1 reads LNHDA; CDR2 reads SQIVND (reference sequence). Trimming left V 1 base short and J 0 bases short, with 4 bases between. As DNA, the CDR3 is TGTGCCAGTAGTATAGGAAGCTCCTACAATGAGCAGTTCTTC. Amino acids: CASSIGSSYNEQFF. Full variable domain (rest looked up from reference TRBV19 and TRBJ2-1): DGGITQSPKYLFRKEGQNVTLSCEQNLNHDAMYWYRQDPGQGLRLIYYSQIVNDFQKGDIAEGYSVSREKKESFPLTVTSAQKNPTAFYLCASSIGSSYNEQFFGPGTRLTVL.

This sequence joins TRBV29-1 and TRBJ2-5, with D tentatively TRBD1 (6 bases). The germline V and J ends were trimmed by 6 bases and 0 bases, with 8 bases remaining between them. The CDR3 has 12 residues. Germline CDR1 is SQVTM and CDR2 is ANQGSEA. CDR3 residues: CSVRDNQETQYF. The CDR3 nucleotides are TGCAGCGTCCGGGACAACCAAGAGACCCAGTACTTC.

This chain links TRBV30 with TRBJ2-1, with no clear D. The CDR3 spans 13 residues. CDR1 GTSNPN and CDR2 SVGIG come from the germline V gene (reference sequence). Trimming left V 0 bases short and J 3 bases short, with 6 bases between. The CDR3 region is CAWSVGDYNEQFF. CDR3 coding DNA: TGTGCCTGGAGTGTAGGCGACTACAATGAGCAGTTCTTC.

The chain has TRBV11-2 and TRBJ1-1, with D perhaps matching TRBD1 (6 bases). V lost 3 bases, J lost 4 bases, and 9 bases lay in between. Germline CDR1 and CDR2: SGHAT and FQNNGV. The CDR3 sequence is 13 residues long. CDR3 in amino acids: CASSFGRGTEAFF. In DNA form, the CDR3 reads TGTGCCAGCAGCTTCGGCAGGGGCACTGAAGCTTTCTTT. Full variable domain (missing parts from reference TRBV11-2 and TRBJ1-1): EAGVAQSPRYKIIEKRQSVAFWCNPISGHATLYWYQQILGQGPKLLIQFQNNGVVDDSQLPKDRFSAERLKGVDSTLKIQPAKLEDSAVYLCASSFGRGTEAFFGQGTRLTVV.

The chain is built from TRBV29-1 and TRBJ1-2, with no clear D. Trimming took off 6 bases at V and 2 bases at J, with 10 bases between the two ends. Germline V gene lookup returns CDR1 SQVTM and CDR2 ANQGSEA. The CDR3 has 12 residues. The CDR3 DNA is TGCAGCGTCAAAGCTGGAAACTATGGCTACACCTTC. It encodes CSVKAGNYGYTF. The full variable domain, with the rest looked up from reference TRBV29-1 and TRBJ1-2, is SAVISQKPSRDICQRGTSLTIQCQVDSQVTMMFWYRQQPGQSLTLIATANQGSEATYESGFVIDKFPISRPNLTFSTLTVSNMSPEDSSIYLCSVKAGNYGYTFGSGTRLTVV.

The chain has TRBV2 and TRBJ1-4; 7 bases are shared with TRBD1. CDR3 length equals 14 residues. Trimming took 6 bases from V and 0 from J; bases not matched to a gene: 1. CDR1 SNHLY and CDR2 FYNNEI come from the germline V gene. CDR3 in DNA: TGTGCCAGCAGGGGACAGACAACTAATGAAAAACTGTTTTTT. It encodes CASRGQTTNEKLFF.

This clone occurred once. V and J are TRBV5-1 and TRBJ1-6, with a possible D match to TRBD1 (5 bases). The CDR3 is made up of 17 amino acids. V lost 4 bases, J lost 9 bases, and 23 bases lay in between. Germline V gives CDR1 SGHRS, CDR2 YFSETQ. This chain's CDR3 is CASSLTPSGLGGSPLHF. In DNA, the CDR3 is TGCGCCAGCAGCCTGACCCCGTCAGGGTTAGGTGGTTCACCCCTCCACTTT.

The gene calls are TRBV2 and TRBJ1-1, with TRBD1 matching over 8 bases. Looked up from germline, CDR1 is SNHLY and CDR2 is FYNNEI. This CDR3 has 14 residues. The V segment lost 5 bases and the J segment 1 base; nucleotides outside the gene matches: 3. The CDR3 sequence is CASSFDRGNTEAFF. The CDR3 DNA sequence: TGTGCCAGCAGTTTCGACAGGGGGAACACTGAAGCTTTCTTT.

V and J are TRBV5-4 and TRBJ2-1; D call uncertain. The CDR3 runs 13 residues. Germline CDR1 is SGHNT and CDR2 is YYREEE (reference sequence). The V end was cut by 2 bases, the J end by 2 bases, with 5 bases between. CDR3 bases: TGTGCCAGCAGCTTAGCGACCTACAATGAGCAGTTCTTC. The encoded protein is CASSLATYNEQFF.

This rearrangement joins TRBV14 to TRBJ2-3; a weak D match, TRBD2 (5 bases). Trimming took 5 bases from V and 4 from J, leaving 19 bases between them. The CDR3 covers 16 residues. CDR1 is SGHDN, CDR2 FVKESK, per germline. The DNA for the CDR3 is TGTGCCAGCAGCTATCAACGAATGGCGGGCGCAGATACGCAGTATTTT. It codes for CASSYQRMAGADTQYF. Filled out from reference TRBV14 and TRBJ2-3, the complete variable domain reads EAGVTQFPSHSVIEKGQTVTLRCDPISGHDNLYWYRRVMGKEIKFLLHFVKESKQDESGMPNNRFLAERTGGTYSTLKVQPAELEDSGVYFCASSYQRMAGADTQYFGPGTRLTVL.